The 8 T cell receptor beta chains below all came from one sample that was sequenced in a study of blood T cell repertoires in COVID-19. Profiling relied on immunoSEQ multiplex PCR, and the TCRdb table lists in-frame clones only, not all of them. The sample has about 30,000 clones, more than 65% seen once. The specimen was peripheral blood. The receptors were gathered from a human donor in a cohort sampled during active COVID-19.

The chain combines TRBV19 with TRBJ2-5; 15 bases line up with TRBD2. The germline CDR1 and CDR2 sequences are LNHDA and SQIVND (reference sequence). The CDR3 has 15 amino acids. V was pared by 5 bases and J by 7 bases, with 5 bases of the junction left unmatched. The CDR3 sequence: CASSGGLAGGVTQYF. In DNA form, the CDR3 reads TGTGCCAGTAGTGGAGGACTAGCGGGGGGGGTGACCCAGTACTTC. The full variable domain, its missing parts supplied by reference TRBV19 and TRBJ2-5, is DGGITQSPKYLFRKEGQNVTLSCEQNLNHDAMYWYRQDPGQGLRLIYYSQIVNDFQKGDIAEGYSVSREKKESFPLTVTSAQKNPTAFYLCASSGGLAGGVTQYFGPGTRLLVL.

The chain joins TRBV7-9 to TRBJ1-6, with 7 bases fitting TRBD1. Germline lookup yields CDR1 SEHNR and CDR2 FQNEAQ (reference sequence). After removal of 5 bases from V and 6 bases from J, the junction contained 7 bases not matched to a gene. This CDR3 has 15 residues. CDR3 residues: CASSARDSVNSPLHF. The CDR3 DNA sequence: TGTGCCAGCAGCGCCCGGGACAGTGTTAATTCACCCCTCCACTTT.

This clone was detected a few times. The genes are TRBV10-3 and TRBJ1-5; 10 bases line up with TRBD1. Per the germline V gene, CDR1 is ENHRY and CDR2 is SYGVKD. Trimming removed 7 bases from V and 0 bases from J; junction bases left unmatched: 3. CDR3 length: 15 residues. CDR3 coding DNA: TGTGCCATCAAAGGGACAGGGGATAGCAATCAGCCCCAGCATTTT. Its translation: CAIKGTGDSNQPQHF.

The chain couples TRBV13 to TRBJ2-7; D unresolved. This CDR3 spans 14 amino acids. The germline CDR1 and CDR2 sequences are PRHDT and FYEKMQ (reference sequence). Trimming pared 5 bases from V and 0 bases from J, leaving 11 bases between. This chain's CDR3 is CASSKPGGSYEQYF. In nucleotides, the CDR3 is TGTGCCAGCAGCAAACCCGGTGGCTCCTACGAGCAGTACTTC.

Worth noting for this clone: This CDR3 is also generated by other DNA sequences in the sample. J is TRBJ1-1 and V is TRBV6-6; TRBD1 matches at 8 bases. The germline CDR1 and CDR2 sequences are MNHNY and SVGAGI (reference sequence). V shed 2 bases and J 2 bases; nucleotides not matched to a gene: 1. The CDR3 is made up of 14 amino acids. CDR3 nucleotides: TGTGCCAGCAGTTACGACAGGGGTAACACTGAAGCTTTCTTT. Protein sequence: CASSYDRGNTEAFF.

The chain links TRBV7-8 to TRBJ2-7, with a possible D match to TRBD1 (5 bases). Germline V gives CDR1 SGHVS, CDR2 FQNEAQ. This CDR3 has 12 residues. Trimming pared 3 bases from V and 7 bases from J, leaving 10 bases between. CDR3: CASSLWGGEQYF. The CDR3 region has the DNA TGTGCCAGCAGCTTGTGGGGCGGAGAGCAGTACTTC.

The genes are TRBV19 and TRBJ2-1; TRBD1 matches 10 bases. The germline V gene has CDR1 LNHDA and CDR2 SQIVND (reference sequence). The CDR3 extends over 16 amino acids. The V gene end was trimmed by 3 bases and the J gene end by 3 bases; junction bases not matched to a gene: 5. CDR3 DNA: TGTGCCAGTAGTATGGAGAGGACAGGGGGCTACAATGAGCAGTTCTTC. It encodes CASSMERTGGYNEQFF.

J is TRBJ2-3 and V is TRBV5-1; the match to TRBD2 covers 13 bases. The CDR3 consists of 16 residues. The germline CDR1 and CDR2 sequences are SGHRS and YFSETQ. With 4 bases clipped from V and 2 bases from J, the junction kept 4 bases outside the gene matches. The CDR3 DNA is TGCGCCAGCAGCATCGGGACTAGCGGGGCCACAGATACGCAGTATTTT. Protein product: CASSIGTSGATDTQYF.